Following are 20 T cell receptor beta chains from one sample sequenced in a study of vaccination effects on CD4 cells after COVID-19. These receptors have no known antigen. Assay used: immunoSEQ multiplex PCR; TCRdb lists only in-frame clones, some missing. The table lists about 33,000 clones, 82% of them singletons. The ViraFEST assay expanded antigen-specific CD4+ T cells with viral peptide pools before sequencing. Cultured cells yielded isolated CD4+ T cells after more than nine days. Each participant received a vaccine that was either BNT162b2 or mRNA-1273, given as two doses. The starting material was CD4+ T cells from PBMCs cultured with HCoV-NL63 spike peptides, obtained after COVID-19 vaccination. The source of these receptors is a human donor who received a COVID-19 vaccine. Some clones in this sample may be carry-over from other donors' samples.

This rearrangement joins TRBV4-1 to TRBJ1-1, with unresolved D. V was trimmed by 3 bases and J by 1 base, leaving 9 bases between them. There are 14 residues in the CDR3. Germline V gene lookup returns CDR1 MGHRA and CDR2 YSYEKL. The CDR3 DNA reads TGCGCCAGCAGCCATGCCATAGGGAACACTGAAGCTTTCTTT. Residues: CASSHAIGNTEAFF.

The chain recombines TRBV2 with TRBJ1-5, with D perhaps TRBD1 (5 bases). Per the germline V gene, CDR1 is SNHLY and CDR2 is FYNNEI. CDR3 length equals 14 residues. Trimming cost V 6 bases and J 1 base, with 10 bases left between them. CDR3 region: CASRRGGSNQPQHF. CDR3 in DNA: TGTGCCAGCAGACGGGGGGGGAGCAATCAGCCCCAGCATTTT.

Written as DNA, the CDR3 is TGTGCCAGCTCTGAAGCAAGGACTTACCCAGATACGCAGTATTTT. Protein sequence: CASSEARTYPDTQYF. This chain links TRBV25-1 with TRBJ2-3, with D possibly TRBD2 on 5 matching bases. Germline V gene lookup returns CDR1 MGHDK and CDR2 SYGVNS. The length of the CDR3 is 15 residues. V was shortened by 8 bases and J by 4 bases, with 19 bases between the two germline ends.

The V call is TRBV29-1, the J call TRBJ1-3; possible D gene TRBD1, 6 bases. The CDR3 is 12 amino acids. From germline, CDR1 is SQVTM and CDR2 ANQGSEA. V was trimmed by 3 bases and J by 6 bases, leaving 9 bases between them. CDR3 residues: CSVDPGENTIYF. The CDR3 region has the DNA TGCAGCGTTGACCCAGGGGAAAACACCATATATTTT.

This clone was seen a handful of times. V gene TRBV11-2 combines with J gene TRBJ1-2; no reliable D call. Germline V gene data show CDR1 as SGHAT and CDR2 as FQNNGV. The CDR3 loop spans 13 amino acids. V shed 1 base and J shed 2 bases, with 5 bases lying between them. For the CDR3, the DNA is TGTGCCAGCAGCTTAGTCCTAAACTATGGCTACACCTTC. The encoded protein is CASSLVLNYGYTF.

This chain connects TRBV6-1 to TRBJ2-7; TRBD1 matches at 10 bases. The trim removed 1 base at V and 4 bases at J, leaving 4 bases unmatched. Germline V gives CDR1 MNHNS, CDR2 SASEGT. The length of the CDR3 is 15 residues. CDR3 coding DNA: TGTGCCAGCAGTGAAGGACAGGGGGCGTTTTACGAGCAGTACGTC. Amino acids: CASSEGQGAFYEQYV.

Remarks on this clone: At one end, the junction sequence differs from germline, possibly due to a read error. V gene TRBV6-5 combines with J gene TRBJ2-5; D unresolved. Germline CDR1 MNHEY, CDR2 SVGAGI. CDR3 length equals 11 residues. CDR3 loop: CASRNVETHYF. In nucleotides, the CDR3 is TGTGCCAGCAGAAACGTGGAGACCCACTACTTC.

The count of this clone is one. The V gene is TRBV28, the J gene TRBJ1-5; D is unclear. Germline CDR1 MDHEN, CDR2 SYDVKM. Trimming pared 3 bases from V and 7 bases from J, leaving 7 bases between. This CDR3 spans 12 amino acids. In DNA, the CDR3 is TGTGCCAGCAGTTTGAGGCGGCAGCCCCAGCATTTT. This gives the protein CASSLRRQPQHF.

The CDR3 nucleotides read TGTGCCTGTAGACAGGGTTGGAACACCATATATTTT. Its protein is CACRQGWNTIYF. J is TRBJ1-3 and V is TRBV30, with TRBD1 matching over 7 bases. V dropped 6 bases and J dropped 7; count of bases not matched to a gene: 6. The germline V gene encodes CDR1 GTSNPN and CDR2 SVGIG (reference sequence). The CDR3 spans 12 residues.

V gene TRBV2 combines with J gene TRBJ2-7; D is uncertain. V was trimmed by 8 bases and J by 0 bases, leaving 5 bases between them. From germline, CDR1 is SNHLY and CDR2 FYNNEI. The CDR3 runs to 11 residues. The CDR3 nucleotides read TGTGCCAGCCACAGCTCCTACGAGCAGTACGTC. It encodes CASHSSYEQYV.

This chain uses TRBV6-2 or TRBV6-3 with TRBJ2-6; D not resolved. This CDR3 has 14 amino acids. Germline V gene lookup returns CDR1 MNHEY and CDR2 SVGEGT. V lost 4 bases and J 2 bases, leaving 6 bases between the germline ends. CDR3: CASSLNTGANVLTF. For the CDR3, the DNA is TGTGCCAGCAGTTTAAATACTGGGGCCAACGTCCTGACTTTC.

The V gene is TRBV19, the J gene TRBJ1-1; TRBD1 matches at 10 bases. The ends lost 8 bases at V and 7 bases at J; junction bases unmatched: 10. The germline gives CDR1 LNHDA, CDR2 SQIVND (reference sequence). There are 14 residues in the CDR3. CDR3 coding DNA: TGTGCCAGTGGGGATATTGGACAGGGGGTTGAAGCTTTCTTT. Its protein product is CASGDIGQGVEAFF.

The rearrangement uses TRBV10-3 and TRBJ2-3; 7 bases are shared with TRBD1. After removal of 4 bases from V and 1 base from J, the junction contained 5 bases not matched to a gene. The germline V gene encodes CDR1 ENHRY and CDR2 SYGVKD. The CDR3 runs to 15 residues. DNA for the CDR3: TGTGCCATCAGTGTCGGGACAGCCGGCACAGATACGCAGTATTTT. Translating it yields CAISVGTAGTDTQYF.

The CDR3 reads CAWSARGDRGRDTQYF. DNA for the CDR3: TGTGCCTGGAGCGCGCGGGGGGACAGGGGACGAGATACGCAGTATTTT. The chain couples TRBV30 to TRBJ2-3; 10 bases match TRBD1. The CDR3 runs to 16 residues. V lost 3 bases and J lost 5; bases outside the gene matches: 11. CDR1 is GTSNPN, CDR2 SVGIG, per germline (reference sequence).

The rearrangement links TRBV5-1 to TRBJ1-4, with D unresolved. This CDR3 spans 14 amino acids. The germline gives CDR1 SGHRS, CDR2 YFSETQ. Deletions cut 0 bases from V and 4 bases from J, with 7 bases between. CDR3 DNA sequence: TGCGCCAGCAGCTTGGGACGGAATAATGAAAAACTGTTTTTT. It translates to CASSLGRNNEKLFF.

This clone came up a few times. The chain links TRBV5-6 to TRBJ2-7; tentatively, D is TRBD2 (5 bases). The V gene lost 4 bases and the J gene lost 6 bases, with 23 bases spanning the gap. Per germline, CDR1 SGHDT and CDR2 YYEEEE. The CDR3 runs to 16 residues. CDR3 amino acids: CASSETGKPLRSEQYV. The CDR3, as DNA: TGTGCCAGCAGCGAAACGGGGAAACCTCTCCGTTCCGAGCAGTACGTC.

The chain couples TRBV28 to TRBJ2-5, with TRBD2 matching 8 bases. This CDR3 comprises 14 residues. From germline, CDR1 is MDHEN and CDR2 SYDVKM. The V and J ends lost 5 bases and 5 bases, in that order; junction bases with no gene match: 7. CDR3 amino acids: CASSTPGLDETQYF. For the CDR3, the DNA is TGTGCCAGCAGTACCCCGGGACTAGACGAGACCCAGTACTTC.

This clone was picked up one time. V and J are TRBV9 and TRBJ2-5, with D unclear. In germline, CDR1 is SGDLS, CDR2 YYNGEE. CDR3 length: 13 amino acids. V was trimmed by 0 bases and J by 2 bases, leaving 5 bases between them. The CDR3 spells CASSVAPQETQYF. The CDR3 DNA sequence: TGTGCCAGCAGCGTAGCCCCGCAAGAGACCCAGTACTTC.

The CDR3 bases are TGTGCCATCGTGGACAGCTCTGGGGCCAACGTCCTGACTTTC. Its translation is CAIVDSSGANVLTF. The V call is TRBV10-3, the J call TRBJ2-6, with D possibly being TRBD1 (6 bases). From germline, CDR1 is ENHRY and CDR2 SYGVKD. Between the trimmed V and J ends, which lost 8 bases and 0 bases, there was a span of 8 bases. The CDR3 extends over 14 amino acids.

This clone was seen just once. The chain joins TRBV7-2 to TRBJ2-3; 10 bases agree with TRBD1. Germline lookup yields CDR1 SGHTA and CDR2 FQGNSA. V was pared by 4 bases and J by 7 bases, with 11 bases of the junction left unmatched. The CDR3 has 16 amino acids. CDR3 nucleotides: TGTGCCAGCAGCTATAGGGCCAGACAGGGGGCAAATACGCAGTATTTT. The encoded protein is CASSYRARQGANTQYF. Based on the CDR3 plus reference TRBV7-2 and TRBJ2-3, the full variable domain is GAGVSQSPSNKVTEKGKDVELRCDPISGHTALYWYRQSLGQGLEFLIYFQGNSAPDKSGLPSDRFSAERTGGSVSTLTIQRTQQEDSAVYLCASSYRARQGANTQYFGPGTRLTVL.